Presented here are 15 T cell receptor beta chains from one specimen sequenced in a study of T-cell memory formation after mild COVID-19. One entry per CDR3 protein results from TCRdb running MiXCR on the 5' RACE reads. The data show 250,000 to 350,000 distinct CDR3 sequences, 16% seen once. Sequenced sample: PBMCs or a T cell subset sorted from them (not recorded which). The origin of the receptors is a man aged 18 to 30 who had mild COVID-19 (a few samples of this study predate the infection). Cell type and time point are not known.

The rearrangement uses TRBV5-1 and TRBJ2-4, with TRBD1 matching 7 bases. The CDR3 contains 14 residues. Looked up from germline, CDR1 is SGHRS and CDR2 is YFSETQ. Unmatched junction bases numbered 18, after V lost 5 bases and J lost 16 bases. The CDR3 DNA reads as TGCGCCAGCAGTACCACCCTACGCGGACAGGTGATCTACTTC. This translates into CASSTTLRGQVIYF.

The chain couples TRBV7-9 to TRBJ1-2; the match to TRBD1 covers 8 bases. Germline CDR1 SEHNR, CDR2 FQNEAQ (reference sequence). The V segment lost 3 bases and the J segment 3 bases; nucleotides outside the gene matches: 3. CDR3 size: 14 residues. The CDR3 DNA sequence: TGTGCCAGCAGCTTGGCAGGGGGCGACTATGGCTACACCTTC. It yields the protein CASSLAGGDYGYTF.

This clonotype showed up just a few times. V gene TRBV7-8 combines with J gene TRBJ1-5; no definite D call. The CDR3 totals 13 residues. Looked up from germline, CDR1 is SGHVS and CDR2 is FQNEAQ. The germline V and J ends were trimmed by 4 bases and 3 bases, with 7 bases remaining between them. The CDR3 DNA reads as TGTGCCAGCAGCTCACTCACCAATCAGCCCCAGCATTTT. Translating it yields CASSSLTNQPQHF. Variable domain in full (rest from reference TRBV7-8 and TRBJ1-5): GAGVSQSPRYKVAKRGQDVALRCDPISGHVSLFWYQQALGQGPEFLTYFQNEAQLDKSGLPSDRFFAERPEGSVSTLKIQRTQQEDSAVYLCASSSLTNQPQHFGDGTRLSIL.

The CDR3 is CASSQDISVNQPQHF. The CDR3 nucleotides read TGCGCCAGCAGCCAAGATATATCAGTTAATCAGCCCCAGCATTTT. The gene calls are TRBV4-3 and TRBJ1-5; D is ambiguous. The germline V gene has CDR1 LGHNA and CDR2 YSLEER. The CDR3 contains 15 residues. V was cut by 0 bases and J by 4 bases, with 10 bases left in between.

This sequence joins TRBV12-3 or TRBV12-4 and TRBJ1-1; TRBD1 agrees at 8 bases. This CDR3 spans 14 amino acids. Trimming cost V 3 bases and J 5 bases; bases outside gene matches: 5. This chain's CDR3 is CASSFQGARTEAFF. Written as DNA, the CDR3 is TGTGCCAGCAGTTTTCAGGGGGCGCGAACTGAAGCTTTCTTT.

There are a few counts of this clonotype. The chain combines TRBV5-1 with TRBJ1-4; D remains ambiguous. CDR1 and CDR2 from the germline V gene are SGHRS and YFSETQ. The CDR3 covers 15 residues. V was clipped by 3 bases and J by 4 bases, with 13 bases between them. The DNA of the CDR3 is TGCGCCAGCAGCTCTTCTGTGGCTCATAATGAAAAACTGTTTTTT. It specifies CASSSSVAHNEKLFF.

This clonotype has only a few counts. The genes are TRBV20-1 and TRBJ2-3, with 8 bases matching TRBD1. The germline V gene encodes CDR1 DFQATT and CDR2 SNEGSKA (reference sequence). Losses at the gene ends were 6 bases for V and 4 bases for J; bases not matched to a gene: 9. The CDR3 sequence is 14 residues long. The CDR3 DNA reads as TGCAGTGCCTACACGACAGGGGCAGCAGATACGCAGTATTTT. Its translation: CSAYTTGAADTQYF.

In its sample, this clonotype was seen a few times. The chain employs TRBV28 and TRBJ2-3, with 9 bases lining up with TRBD1. V lost 6 bases, J lost 7 bases, and 11 bases stayed unmatched. This CDR3 comprises 15 residues. In germline, CDR1 is MDHEN, CDR2 SYDVKM. The CDR3 nucleotides read TGTGCCAGCAGAACCGGGGGACAGGGTCATAATACGCAGTATTTT. Translated, it gives CASRTGGQGHNTQYF. Looking up the rest from reference TRBV28 and TRBJ2-3 gives the full variable domain: DVKVTQSSRYLVKRTGEKVFLECVQDMDHENMFWYRQDPGLGLRLIYFSYDVKMKEKGDIPEGYSVSREKKERFSLILESASTNQTSMYLCASRTGGQGHNTQYFGPGTRLTVL.

This clonotype was seen a handful of times. V and J are TRBV7-8 and TRBJ1-5; 8 nucleotides line up with TRBD1. Germline V lookup: CDR1 SGHVS, CDR2 FQNEAQ. This CDR3 is built from 16 residues. Trimming at V came to 3 bases and at J to 3 bases, leaving 7 bases not matched to a gene. CDR3 sequence (DNA): TGTGCCAGCAGCTTGGTCGGACAGGGAGTCAATCAGCCCCAGCATTTT. Its translation is CASSLVGQGVNQPQHF.

The chain joins TRBV12-3 or TRBV12-4 to TRBJ1-1; 7 bases are a match to TRBD1. The CDR3 has 14 residues. After removal of 7 bases from V and 4 bases from J, the junction contained 9 bases not matched to a gene. The CDR3 sequence: CASTPGGSGTEAFF. The CDR3 region has the DNA TGTGCCAGCACCCCAGGGGGAAGCGGCACTGAAGCTTTCTTT.

With respect to this clonotype: The junction differs from germline at one of its ends, possibly a read error. The chain uses TRBV6-5 and TRBJ2-3; D is unclear. Per germline, CDR1 MNHEY and CDR2 SVGAGI. The CDR3 is made up of 14 amino acids. CDR3: CASSYRVSTDAQYF. The CDR3 bases are TGTGCCAGCAGTTACAGGGTTTCCACAGATGCGCAGTATTTT.

This clonotype has just a few counts. The rearrangement uses TRBV7-3 and TRBJ2-1; D is possibly TRBD2 (7 bases). From germline, CDR1 is SGHTA and CDR2 FQGTGA. V lost 8 bases to trimming and J lost 0 bases, with 14 bases between them. CDR3 length: 15 residues. CDR3 coding DNA: TGTGCCAGCTCTGGGGGGGGCCTCTCCTACAATGAGCAGTTCTTC. Residues: CASSGGGLSYNEQFF.

The chain has TRBV7-6 and TRBJ1-2; 11 positions agree with TRBD1. Per the germline V gene, CDR1 is SGHVS and CDR2 is FNYEAQ. This CDR3 contains 16 residues. Germline trimming cut 3 bases from V and 4 bases from J; bases unmatched to any gene: 7. CDR3 protein: CASSFPRTGGGYGYTF. The CDR3 region has the DNA TGTGCCAGCAGCTTTCCTCGGACAGGGGGCGGCTATGGCTACACCTTC.

This clonotype was counted only a few times. The chain combines TRBV3-1 with TRBJ2-7; no clear D. V lost 0 bases to trimming and J lost 6 bases, with 12 bases between them. This CDR3 is 14 amino acids long. Germline V lookup: CDR1 LGHDT, CDR2 YNNKEL (reference sequence). CDR3 nucleotide sequence: TGTGCCAGCAGCCAAGATGAAATGGCTGGCGAGCAGTACTTC. It specifies CASSQDEMAGEQYF.

This clonotype was counted only a few times. The chain combines TRBV27 with TRBJ1-2, with D tentatively TRBD1 (6 bases). CDR1 MNHEY and CDR2 SMNVEV come from the germline V gene (reference sequence). This CDR3 spans 13 amino acids. The V end was cut by 7 bases, the J end by 4 bases, with 13 bases between. The CDR3 reads CASKEGGGYGYTF. In DNA, the CDR3 is TGTGCCAGCAAAGAGGGGGGTGGCTATGGCTACACCTTC.